This T cell receptor (beta chain) was found in a study of T-cell memory formation after mild COVID-19. Regarding the study as a whole: Mainly CM and EM harbored the contracting CD4+ clones; mainly EMRA harbored the CD8+ ones. Clones that contracted from day 15 to 85 were balanced CD4/CD8, while later expanders leaned CD4+.

Constant-segment primers and 5'RACE yielded cDNA libraries for TCR alpha and TCR beta, each carrying sample barcodes and UMIs. TCRdb re-called the 5' RACE reads through MiXCR, storing one row per CDR3 protein. The repertoire includes approximately 250,000 distinct CDR3 sequences, 15% to 20% of them detected once, and 22% sits in the top ten. In its sample, this clonotype was seen many times. Its antigen is still unknown. This receptor was obtained from a man aged 18 to 35 who had mild COVID-19 (a few samples of this study predate the infection). Cell type and time point are not known. Sequencing was carried out using PBMCs or a T cell subset sorted from them (not recorded which).

The DNA of the CDR3 is TGCGCCAGCAGCCCGGTGGGGACAGGGGGCGCGTACACTGAAGCTTTCTTT. As protein: CASSPVGTGGAYTEAFF. This chain connects TRBV5-1 to TRBJ1-1, with 12 bases lining up with TRBD1. Unmatched junction bases numbered 10, after V lost 4 bases and J lost 3 bases. Germline V gives CDR1 SGHRS, CDR2 YFSETQ. This CDR3 is built from 17 residues.